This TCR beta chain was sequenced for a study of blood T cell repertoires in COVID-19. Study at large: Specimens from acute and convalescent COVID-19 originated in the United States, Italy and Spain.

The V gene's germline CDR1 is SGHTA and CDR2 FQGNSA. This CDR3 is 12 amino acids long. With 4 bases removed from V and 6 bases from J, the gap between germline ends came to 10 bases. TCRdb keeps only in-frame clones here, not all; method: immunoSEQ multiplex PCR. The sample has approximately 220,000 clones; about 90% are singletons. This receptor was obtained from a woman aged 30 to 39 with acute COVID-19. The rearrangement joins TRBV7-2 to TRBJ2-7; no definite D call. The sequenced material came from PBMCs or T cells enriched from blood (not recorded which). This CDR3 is CASSYRPGEQYF. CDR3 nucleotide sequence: TGTGCCAGCAGCTACAGACCCGGCGAGCAGTACTTC.